This T cell receptor (beta chain) appears in the sequencing data of a study of blood T cell repertoires in COVID-19. Study details: PBMCs, B-cell-depleted T cells, or T cells provided the cDNA or gDNA that made up the material.

The V end lost 7 bases, the J end lost 6 bases, and 23 bases lay between the germline ends. The germline CDR1 and CDR2 sequences are MNHEY and SMNVEV (reference sequence). This CDR3 spans 16 amino acids. In the authors' workflow: Cell counts per sample came from amplifying reference gene primers. TCRdb keeps only in-frame clones here, not all; method: immunoSEQ multiplex PCR. Clone size and the V and J calls come from that table; the DNA yielded D and trimming. The sample yields about 90,000 clones, around nine tenths seen once. The source material was peripheral blood. This chain connects TRBV27 to TRBJ2-3; maybe TRBD1 (6 bases). The receptor's source is an elderly man with acute or convalescent COVID-19. CDR3 DNA: TGTGCCAGCAACGCATTTGGGGGCCTAAAGGTGGATACGCAGTATTTT. Amino acids: CASNAFGGLKVDTQYF.